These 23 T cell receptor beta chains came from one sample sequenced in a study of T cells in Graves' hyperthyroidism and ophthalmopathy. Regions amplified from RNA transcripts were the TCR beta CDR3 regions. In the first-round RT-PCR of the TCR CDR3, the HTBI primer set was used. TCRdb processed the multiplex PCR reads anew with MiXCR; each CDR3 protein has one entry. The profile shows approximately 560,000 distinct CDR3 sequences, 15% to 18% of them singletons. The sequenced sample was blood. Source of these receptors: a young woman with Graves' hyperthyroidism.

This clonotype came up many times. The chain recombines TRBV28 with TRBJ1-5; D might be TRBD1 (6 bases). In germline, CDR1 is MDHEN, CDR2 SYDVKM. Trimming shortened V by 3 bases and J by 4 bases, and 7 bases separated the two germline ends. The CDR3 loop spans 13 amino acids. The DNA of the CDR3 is TGTGCCAGCAGTTTTGACAGGAATCAGCCCCAGCATTTT. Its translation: CASSFDRNQPQHF.

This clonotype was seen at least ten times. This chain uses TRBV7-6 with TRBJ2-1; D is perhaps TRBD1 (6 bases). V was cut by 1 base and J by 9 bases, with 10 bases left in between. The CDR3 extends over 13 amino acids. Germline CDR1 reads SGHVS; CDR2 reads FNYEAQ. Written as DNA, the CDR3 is TGTGCCAGCAGCTTAGTAGGGGGAGCTGAGCAGTTCTTC. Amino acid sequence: CASSLVGGAEQFF.

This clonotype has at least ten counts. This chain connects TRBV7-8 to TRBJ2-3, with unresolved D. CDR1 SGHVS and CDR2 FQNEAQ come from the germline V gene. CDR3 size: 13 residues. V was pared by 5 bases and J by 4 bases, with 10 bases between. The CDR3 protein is CASSLLSSDTQYF. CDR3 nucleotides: TGTGCCAGCAGCCTCCTATCCTCAGATACGCAGTATTTT.

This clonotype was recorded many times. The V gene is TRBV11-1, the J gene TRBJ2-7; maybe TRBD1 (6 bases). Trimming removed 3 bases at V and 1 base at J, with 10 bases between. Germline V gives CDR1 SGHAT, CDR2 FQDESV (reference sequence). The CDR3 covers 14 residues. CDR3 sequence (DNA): TGTGCCAGCAGCTTTATAGGGGGATCCTACGAGCAGTACTTC. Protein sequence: CASSFIGGSYEQYF.

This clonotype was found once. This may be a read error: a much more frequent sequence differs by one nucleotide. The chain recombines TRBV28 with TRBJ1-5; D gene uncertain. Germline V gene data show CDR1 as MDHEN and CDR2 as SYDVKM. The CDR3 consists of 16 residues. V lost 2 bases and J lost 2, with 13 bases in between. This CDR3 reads CASSLKRALGNQPQHF. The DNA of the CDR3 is TGTGCCAGCAGTTTAAAGAGGGCACTTGGCAATCAGCCCCAGCATTTT.

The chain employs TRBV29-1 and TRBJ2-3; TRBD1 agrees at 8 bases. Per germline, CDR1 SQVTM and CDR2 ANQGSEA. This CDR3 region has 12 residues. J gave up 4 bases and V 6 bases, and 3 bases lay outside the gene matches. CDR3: CSVRTGPDTQYF. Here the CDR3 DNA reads TGCAGCGTGAGGACAGGGCCAGATACGCAGTATTTT.

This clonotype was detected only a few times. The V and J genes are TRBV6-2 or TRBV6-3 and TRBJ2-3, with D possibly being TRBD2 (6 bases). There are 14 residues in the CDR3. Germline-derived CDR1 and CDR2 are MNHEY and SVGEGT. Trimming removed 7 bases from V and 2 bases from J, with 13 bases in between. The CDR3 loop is CASISAGLTDTQYF. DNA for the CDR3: TGTGCCAGCATTTCTGCGGGACTCACAGATACGCAGTATTTT.

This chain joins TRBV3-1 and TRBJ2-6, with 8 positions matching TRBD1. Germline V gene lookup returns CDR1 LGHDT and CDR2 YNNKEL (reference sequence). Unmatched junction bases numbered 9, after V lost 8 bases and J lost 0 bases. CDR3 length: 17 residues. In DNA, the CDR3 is TGTGCCAGCGGTGGTAGGGACAGGAACTCTGGGGCCAACGTCCTGACTTTC. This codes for CASGGRDRNSGANVLTF.

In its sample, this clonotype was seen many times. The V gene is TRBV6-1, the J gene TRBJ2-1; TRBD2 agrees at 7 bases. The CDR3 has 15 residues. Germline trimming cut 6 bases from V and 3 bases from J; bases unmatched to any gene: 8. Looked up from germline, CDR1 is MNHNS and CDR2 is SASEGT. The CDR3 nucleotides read TGTGCCAGCAGGACGTCTAGCGGAGGCTACAATGAGCAGTTCTTC. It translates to CASRTSSGGYNEQFF.

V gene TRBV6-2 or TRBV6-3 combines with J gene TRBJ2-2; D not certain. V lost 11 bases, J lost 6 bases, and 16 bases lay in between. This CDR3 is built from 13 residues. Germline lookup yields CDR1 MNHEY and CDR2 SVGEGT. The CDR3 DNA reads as TGTGCCGGCAAACGAGGACGGGCCGGGGAGCTGTTTTTT. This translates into CAGKRGRAGELFF.

CDR3: CASSQGARGDQETQYF. In nucleotides, the CDR3 is TGCGCCAGCAGCCAGGGGGCTCGGGGGGACCAAGAGACCCAGTACTTC. V is TRBV4-1 and J is TRBJ2-5; maybe TRBD2 (7 bases). V was cut by 3 bases and J by 0 bases, with 14 bases left in between. The CDR3 has 16 amino acids. Germline V gene lookup returns CDR1 MGHRA and CDR2 YSYEKL.

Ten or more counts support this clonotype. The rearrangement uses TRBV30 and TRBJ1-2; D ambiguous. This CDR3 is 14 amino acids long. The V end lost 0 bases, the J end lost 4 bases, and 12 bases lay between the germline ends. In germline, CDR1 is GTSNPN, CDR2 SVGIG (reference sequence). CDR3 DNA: TGTGCCTGGAGTGTGGCTAATCGGGGCTATGGCTACACCTTC. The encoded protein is CAWSVANRGYGYTF.

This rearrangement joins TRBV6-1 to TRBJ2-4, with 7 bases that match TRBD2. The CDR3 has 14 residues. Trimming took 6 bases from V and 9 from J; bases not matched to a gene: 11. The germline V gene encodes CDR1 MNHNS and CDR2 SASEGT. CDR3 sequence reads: CASRGTTSYFIQYF. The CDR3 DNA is TGTGCCAGCAGAGGGACTACCTCTTACTTCATTCAGTACTTC.

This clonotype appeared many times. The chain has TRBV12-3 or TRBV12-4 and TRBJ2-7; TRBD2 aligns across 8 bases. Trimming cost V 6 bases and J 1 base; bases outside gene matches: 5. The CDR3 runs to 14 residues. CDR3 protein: CASRRREASYEQYF. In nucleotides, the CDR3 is TGTGCCAGCAGACGGCGGGAGGCGTCCTACGAGCAGTACTTC.

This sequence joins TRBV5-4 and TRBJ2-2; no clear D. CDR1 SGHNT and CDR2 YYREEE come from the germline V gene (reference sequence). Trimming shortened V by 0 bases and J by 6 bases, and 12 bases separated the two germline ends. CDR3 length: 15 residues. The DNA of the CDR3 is TGTGCCAGCAGCTTGGTCGAGGCGGTCGCCGGGGAGCTGTTTTTT. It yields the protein CASSLVEAVAGELFF.

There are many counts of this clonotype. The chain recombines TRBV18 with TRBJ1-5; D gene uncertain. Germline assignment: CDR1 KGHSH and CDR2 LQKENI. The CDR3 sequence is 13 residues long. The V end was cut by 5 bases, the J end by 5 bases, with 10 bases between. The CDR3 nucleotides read TGTGCCAGCTCAACAACGACTTATCAGCCCCAGCATTTT. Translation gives CASSTTTYQPQHF.

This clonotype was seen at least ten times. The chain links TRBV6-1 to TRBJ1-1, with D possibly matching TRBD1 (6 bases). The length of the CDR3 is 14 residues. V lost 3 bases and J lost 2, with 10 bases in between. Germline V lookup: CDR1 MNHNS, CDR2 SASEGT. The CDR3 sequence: CASSDPRGNTEAFF. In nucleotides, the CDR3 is TGTGCCAGCAGTGATCCCAGGGGAAACACTGAAGCTTTCTTT.

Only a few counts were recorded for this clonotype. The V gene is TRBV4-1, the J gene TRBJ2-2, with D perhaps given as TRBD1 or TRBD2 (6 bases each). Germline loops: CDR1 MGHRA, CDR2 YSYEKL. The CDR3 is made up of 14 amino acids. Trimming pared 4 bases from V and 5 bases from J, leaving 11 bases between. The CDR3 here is CASSPGADTGELFF. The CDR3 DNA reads TGCGCCAGCAGCCCGGGGGCAGATACCGGGGAGCTGTTTTTT.

Here the CDR3 reads CASSLIGGPEAFF. CDR3 DNA sequence: TGTGCCAGCAGTTTAATCGGGGGGCCTGAAGCTTTCTTT. The rearrangement uses TRBV12-3 or TRBV12-4 and TRBJ1-1, with D tentatively TRBD1 (6 bases). The CDR3 loop spans 13 amino acids. The V and J ends lost 2 bases and 6 bases respectively, with 10 bases between them.

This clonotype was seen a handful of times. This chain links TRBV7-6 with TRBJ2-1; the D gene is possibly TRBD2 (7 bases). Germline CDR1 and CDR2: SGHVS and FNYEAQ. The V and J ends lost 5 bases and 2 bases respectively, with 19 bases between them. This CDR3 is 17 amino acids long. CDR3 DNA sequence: TGTGCCAGCAGCAGGGGGAGGGCCAAGTCCACCTACAATGAGCAGTTCTTC. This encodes CASSRGRAKSTYNEQFF.

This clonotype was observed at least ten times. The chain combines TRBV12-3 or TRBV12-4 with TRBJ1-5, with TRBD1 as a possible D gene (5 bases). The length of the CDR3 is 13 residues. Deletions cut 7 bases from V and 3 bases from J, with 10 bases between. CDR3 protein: CASTGHLNQPQHF. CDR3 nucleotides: TGTGCCAGCACAGGACACCTCAATCAGCCCCAGCATTTT.

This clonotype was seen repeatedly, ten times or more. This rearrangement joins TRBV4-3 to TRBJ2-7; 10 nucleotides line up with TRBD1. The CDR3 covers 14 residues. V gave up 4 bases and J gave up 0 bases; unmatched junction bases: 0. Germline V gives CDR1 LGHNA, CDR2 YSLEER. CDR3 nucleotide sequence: TGCGCCAGCAGCCGGACAGGGGGCTCCTACGAGCAGTACTTC. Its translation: CASSRTGGSYEQYF.

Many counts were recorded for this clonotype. CDR3 bases: TGCAGTGCTAGGCAGACCATGAACACTGAAGCTTTCTTT. Protein product: CSARQTMNTEAFF. The V call is TRBV20-1, the J call TRBJ1-1; D is unclear. The CDR3 runs 13 residues. Germline V gives CDR1 DFQATT, CDR2 SNEGSKA (reference sequence). With 3 bases removed from V and 0 bases from J, the gap between germline ends came to 8 bases.